This T cell receptor (beta chain) stems from a study of brain T cells in children with intractable seizures. On this clone: Its antigen is still unknown.

Losses at the gene ends were 0 bases for V and 0 bases for J; bases not matched to a gene: 7. Germline CDR1 is SGHRS and CDR2 is YFSETQ. The CDR3 length is 18 residues. Study-wide findings and caveats: Patients' HCMV serostatus was unknown; virus specificity rests on CDR3 similarity alone. Absence of clones before surgery may stem from lower sequencing depth.

Profiling relied on immunoSEQ multiplex PCR, and the TCRdb table lists in-frame clones only, not all of them. In the table there are a few hundred thousand clones, 93% of which are singletons. Time point specified: blood from clinic visit 5 months post-surgery; TSC patient then seizure free. Before surgery, patients took at least one anti-epileptic drug. The sample was peripheral blood, taken less than 6 months after surgery. The chain combines TRBV5-1 with TRBJ2-2; the match to TRBD2 covers 8 bases. This sequence was found in a boy in the first two years of life with tuberous sclerosis and intractable seizures. The CDR3, as DNA: TGCGCCAGCAGCTTGGGGCTAGCGGGCACACCGAACACCGGGGAGCTGTTTTTT. This encodes CASSLGLAGTPNTGELFF. Looking up the rest from reference TRBV5-1 and TRBJ2-2 gives the full variable domain: KAGVTQTPRYLIKTRGQQVTLSCSPISGHRSVSWYQQTPGQGLQFLFEYFSETQRNKGNFPGRFSGRQFSNSRSEMNVSTLELGDSALYLCASSLGLAGTPNTGELFFGEGSRLTVL.